This record looks at one T cell receptor beta chain sequence and its context. What this receptor recognizes is not known. No much larger clone is present one base from it, and per-base qualities are unavailable. V trim: 5 bases; J trim: 5 bases; unmatched bases: 12. Looking up the germline V gene (reference sequence) yields CDR1 MNHEY and CDR2 SMNVEV. The CDR3, cysteine through phenylalanine, is 15 amino acids long. The sequence is cut down to CDR3 DNA, 45 bases in frame from base 1. The CDR3 regions of human TCRbeta chains were analyzed by immunosequencing. Under the source paper's analysis protocol: Repertoire TCRs were matched against a reference library of SARS-CoV-2-specific TCRs generated with the MIRA antigen-specificity platform. Breadth meant the fraction of unique TCRs that were SARS-CoV-2-associated, whereas depth meant the fraction of total T cells that were SARS-CoV-2-associated. Using the MIRA data, each spike-specific TCR was mapped to the spike region that the TCR reacts to and placed in a CD4 or CD8 class. Log10-transformed breadth and depth values were compared by one-way ANOVA with Sidak's multiple comparisons tests. TCRdb provides this immuneACCESS table in a form limited to in-frame rearrangements. Some clones are lacking; in checked studies, under half of them reflect an unresolved V gene, and why the rest are absent is not known. V and J calls and clone size are given by that table; D and trimming were obtained from the DNA. For this sample the table gives about 110,000 clones, of which more than 85% were detected only once. The ten largest clones represent 8.5% to 10% of the sample.

The time point label, as the study defines it: baseline before first vaccination. Vaccinee samples were obtained from the UK trials COV001 and COV002, which included a single-blind randomized controlled phase 2/3 trial of AZD1222 (ChAdOx1 nCoV-19) in healthy adults. Trial participant PBMC samples were collected at day 0 and day 28 after the second dose for TCRbeta chain sequencing. These data come from a study of T cell responses to AZD1222 COVID-19 vaccine (dated by TCRdb to the early 2020s). For the study in its entirety: AZD1222 recipients given second doses at about 4 weeks or at about 12 weeks were pooled, since spike-specific TCR depth and breadth were not found to differ between the two schedules. Trial participants were enrolled by age into subgroups of 18-55, 56-69 and 70-plus years, and around 150, 29 and 61 TCR-sequenced participants, respectively, were included in these subgroups. TCR sequencing was performed for roughly 250 trial participants, of whom about 200 were given two doses of AZD1222 and approximately 25 were given two doses of MenACWY control vaccine. The study at large found these results: Most participants were white British and females outnumbered males, and the authors suggested that clonal diversity may have been underestimated. After two AZD1222 doses, spike-specific TCR breadth and depth were significantly higher than at day 0 and than in MenACWY recipients. Epitopes outside the regions mutated in the B.1.351 and B.1.1.7 variants were reportedly recognized by nearly half of the unique spike-specific TCRs. The whole spike protein was spanned by vaccine-associated CD4 TCRs, and dominant responses were seen in regions 160-218 and 743-854. No day 14 peak-response samples were available, so repertoires were characterized only after the peak T cell response. Only five to seven AZD1222 recipients were SARS-CoV-2 seropositive at baseline, limiting conclusions about previously exposed vaccinees. The 56-69-year group was small, and its depth increase did not reach significance, likely because of low power.

The chain is assembled from TRBV27 and TRBJ2-7, with 7 bases matching TRBD2. The sequence was collected from an adult in good health. Sequencing was performed on peripheral blood, taken on day 0 of AZD1222 vaccination. The CDR3 amino acid sequence is: CASSPWTSKSHEQYF. The DNA is TGTGCCAGCAGTCCGTGGACTAGTAAGTCCCACGAGCAGTACTTC.